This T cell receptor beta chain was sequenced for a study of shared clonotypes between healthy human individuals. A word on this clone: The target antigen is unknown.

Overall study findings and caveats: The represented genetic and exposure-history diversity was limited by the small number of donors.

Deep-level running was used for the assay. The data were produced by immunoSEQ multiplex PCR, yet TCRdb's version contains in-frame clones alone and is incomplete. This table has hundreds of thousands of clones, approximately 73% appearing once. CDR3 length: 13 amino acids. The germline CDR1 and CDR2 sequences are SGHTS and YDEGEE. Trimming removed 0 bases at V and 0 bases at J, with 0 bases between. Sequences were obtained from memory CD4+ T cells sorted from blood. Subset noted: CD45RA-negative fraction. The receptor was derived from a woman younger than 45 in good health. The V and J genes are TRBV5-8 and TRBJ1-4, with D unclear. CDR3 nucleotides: TGTGCCAGCAGCTTGGCAACTAATGAAAAACTGTTTTTT. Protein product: CASSLATNEKLFF.